A single count supports the clone carrying this T cell receptor beta chain. Its antigen is as yet unknown. The sample is drawn from a study of cytomegalovirus exposure and HLA in healthy donors. Study-wide results and caveats: Among CMV-associated TCR beta chains, most appeared HLA-restricted in a later analysis. Accounts indicate the classifier identified cytomegalovirus status with strong specificity and sensitivity.

With 4 bases clipped from V and 5 bases from J, the junction kept 1 base outside the gene matches. In germline, CDR1 is ENHRY, CDR2 SYGVKD. This CDR3 spans 13 amino acids. This PCR relied on a set of 60 Vbeta primers and 13 Jbeta primers. Assay: immunoSEQ multiplex PCR; the TCRdb copy retains only in-frame clones and omits some. The table shows roughly 140,000 clones, with 75% to 80% occurring only once. The donors, nominally healthy at sampling, likely had unrecorded immune exposures. This chain joins TRBV10-3 and TRBJ2-3; 9 positions agree with TRBD2. Sequences were obtained from PBMCs. This sequence originates from a woman younger than 45 in good health and CMV-seronegative. CDR3 loop: CAISAREGDTQYF. The DNA for the CDR3 is TGTGCCATCAGTGCGCGGGAGGGAGATACGCAGTATTTT.